The source of this TCR beta chain is a study of T-cell memory formation after mild COVID-19. One entry per CDR3 protein, called by TCRdb with MiXCR from the 5' RACE reads. Here the sample spans fewer than 350,000 distinct CDR3 sequences, roughly an eighth being singletons. Trimming removed 6 bases at V and 1 base at J, with 9 bases between. CDR1 is SGHRS and CDR2 is YFSETQ in the germline V gene. This CDR3 has 13 residues. This clonotype has only a few counts. The rearrangement uses TRBV5-1 and TRBJ2-3; D might be TRBD2 (5 bases). The clonotype comes from a young man who had mild COVID-19 (a few samples of this study predate the infection). Cell type and time point are not known. The material sequenced was PBMCs or a T cell subset sorted from them (not recorded which). This chain's CDR3 is CASMEVGTDTQYF. In nucleotides, the CDR3 is TGCGCCAGCATGGAGGTCGGCACAGATACGCAGTATTTT.